A selection of T cell receptor beta chains follows, all from one sample in a study of vaccination and CD4 T cells after COVID-19. TCRdb passed the PCR reads through MiXCR, listing each CDR3 protein once. The table includes roughly 12,000 distinct CDR3 sequences, 70% to 75% detected once. For these receptors, no antigen is known. Sequences were derived from CD4+ T cells from blood, cultured in vitro, sampled after SARS-CoV-2 vaccination. The receptors derive from a human donor who received a COVID-19 vaccine. Both conserved end residues are part of each CDR3. D genes are given only for firm matches. Some rows mark clone size as missing; the rest say once, few, many or name a class of expanded clone.

d_gene: -
j_gene: TRBJ1-1
v_gene: TRBV20-1
len: 13
abundance: -
CDR3nt: TGCAGTGCCACGACACAACCAAACACTGAAGCTTTCTTT
CDR3aa: CSATTQPNTEAFF

d_gene: -
j_gene: TRBJ2-5
v_gene: TRBV6-1
len: 15
abundance: -
CDR3nt: TGTGCCAGCAGTGAGACAACCGGGACCATGGAGACCCAGTACTTC
CDR3aa: CASSETTGTMETQYF

d_gene: -
j_gene: TRBJ2-5
v_gene: TRBV7-8
len: 15
abundance: -
CDR3nt: TGTGCCAGCAGCTTAGCGACTGGGGGAGCAGAGACCCAGTACTTC
CDR3aa: CASSLATGGAETQYF

d_gene: TRBD1
j_gene: TRBJ1-5
v_gene: TRBV10-3
len: 13
abundance: few
CDR3nt: TGTGCCATCAGCGGACAGGGGAATCAGCCCCAGCATTTT
CDR3aa: CAISGQGNQPQHF

d_gene: -
j_gene: TRBJ2-5
v_gene: TRBV27
len: 14
abundance: -
CDR3nt: TGTGCCAGCATCATGGGGCTATTCCAAGAGACCCAGTACTTC
CDR3aa: CASIMGLFQETQYF

d_gene: -
j_gene: TRBJ1-1
v_gene: TRBV5-6
len: 13
abundance: -
CDR3nt: TGTGCCAGCAGCTTGGTATCGCGCACTGAAGCTTTCTTT
CDR3aa: CASSLVSRTEAFF

d_gene: TRBD2
j_gene: TRBJ2-3
v_gene: TRBV6-4
len: 15
abundance: -
CDR3nt: TGTGCCAGCAGCCTACTAGCGGGTAACACAGATACGCAGTATTTT
CDR3aa: CASSLLAGNTDTQYF

d_gene: -
j_gene: TRBJ1-2
v_gene: TRBV6-2/TRBV6-3
len: 16
abundance: -
CDR3nt: TGTGCCAGCAGCCCATCGTCACAGCTACATCCCTATGGCTACACCTTC
CDR3aa: CASSPSSQLHPYGYTF

d_gene: TRBD2
j_gene: TRBJ2-3
v_gene: TRBV6-1
len: 16
abundance: -
CDR3nt: TGTGCCACCGACGGTCCTAGCGGGGGGGCGGCAGATACGCAGTATTTT
CDR3aa: CATDGPSGGAADTQYF

d_gene: -
j_gene: TRBJ2-7
v_gene: TRBV21-1
len: 16
abundance: -
CDR3nt: TGTGCCAGCAGCAAGATCGGGGGGACAGGAGTCTACGAGCAGTACTTC
CDR3aa: CASSKIGGTGVYEQYF

d_gene: -
j_gene: TRBJ1-1
v_gene: TRBV2
len: 16
abundance: -
CDR3nt: TGTGCCAGCAGAGGGGCAGAATTAGGGTGGAACACTGAAGCTTTCTTT
CDR3aa: CASRGAELGWNTEAFF

d_gene: -
j_gene: TRBJ1-6
v_gene: TRBV5-1
len: 15
abundance: -
CDR3nt: TGCGCCAGCAGCTTGGTTCAGGGTGGGAATTCACCCCTCCACTTT
CDR3aa: CASSLVQGGNSPLHF

d_gene: -
j_gene: TRBJ1-1
v_gene: TRBV20-1
len: 14
abundance: -
CDR3nt: TGCAGTGCTAGAGATGGGGCAGGGGACACTGAAGCTTTCTTT
CDR3aa: CSARDGAGDTEAFF

d_gene: TRBD1
j_gene: TRBJ2-4
v_gene: TRBV6-1
len: 14
abundance: -
CDR3nt: TGTGCCAGCAGTACCGGGACAGATTCAGGGATTCAGTACTTC
CDR3aa: CASSTGTDSGIQYF

d_gene: -
j_gene: TRBJ1-6
v_gene: TRBV6-2/TRBV6-3
len: 14
abundance: -
CDR3nt: TGTGCCAGCAGTTTGTTGCAGGGAAATTCACCCCTCCACTTT
CDR3aa: CASSLLQGNSPLHF

d_gene: -
j_gene: TRBJ2-1
v_gene: TRBV2
len: 15
abundance: -
CDR3nt: TGTGCCAGCAGACGGTACTGGAGCTCCTACAATGAGCAGTTCTTC
CDR3aa: CASRRYWSSYNEQFF

d_gene: -
j_gene: TRBJ1-1
v_gene: TRBV2
len: 14
abundance: -
CDR3nt: TGTGCCAGCAGATTAACCGGGACCGCGGCTGAAGCTTTCTTT
CDR3aa: CASRLTGTAAEAFF

d_gene: TRBD1
j_gene: TRBJ1-5
v_gene: TRBV12-3/TRBV12-4
len: 15
abundance: -
CDR3nt: TGTGCCAGCAGTTTCGGGACAGGGGTTAATCAGCCCCAGCATTTT
CDR3aa: CASSFGTGVNQPQHF

d_gene: -
j_gene: TRBJ1-2
v_gene: TRBV24-1
len: 14
abundance: -
CDR3nt: TGTGCCACCAGCCTCTCCGGGCAGAACTATGGCTACACCTTC
CDR3aa: CATSLSGQNYGYTF

d_gene: TRBD1
j_gene: TRBJ1-6
v_gene: TRBV15
len: 19
abundance: once
CDR3nt: TGTGCCACCAGCAGAAGAGAAAGATGGACAGGCTCGAGAGGATCACCCCTCCACTTT
CDR3aa: CATSRRERWTGSRGSPLHF

d_gene: TRBD1
j_gene: TRBJ1-5
v_gene: TRBV30
len: 16
abundance: few
CDR3nt: TGTGCCTGGAGACCCTACGGGACAGCTAGCAATCAGCCCCAGCATTTT
CDR3aa: CAWRPYGTASNQPQHF

d_gene: -
j_gene: TRBJ2-2
v_gene: TRBV20-1
len: 13
abundance: -
CDR3nt: TGCAGTGCCGACAGGGAGGGGACCGGGGAGCTGTTTTTT
CDR3aa: CSADREGTGELFF

d_gene: -
j_gene: TRBJ1-1
v_gene: TRBV25-1
len: 15
abundance: -
CDR3nt: TGTGCCAGCAGTGAAAGGGGGTACGTGGACAGTGAAGCTTTCTTT
CDR3aa: CASSERGYVDSEAFF

d_gene: -
j_gene: TRBJ2-5
v_gene: TRBV5-4
len: 17
abundance: -
CDR3nt: TGTGCCAGCAGCCCGGGCTCGTTGGGCCTAAAACAAGAGACCCAGTACTTC
CDR3aa: CASSPGSLGLKQETQYF

d_gene: -
j_gene: TRBJ2-3
v_gene: TRBV7-9
len: 16
abundance: -
CDR3nt: TGTGCCAGCAGCCTACTAGACTATCCGGGCACAGATACGCAGTATTTT
CDR3aa: CASSLLDYPGTDTQYF

d_gene: -
j_gene: TRBJ2-2
v_gene: TRBV2
len: 14
abundance: -
CDR3nt: TGTGCCAGCAGGGAAGACAGGTGGGGCGGGGAGCTGTTTTTT
CDR3aa: CASREDRWGGELFF

d_gene: TRBD2
j_gene: TRBJ2-1
v_gene: TRBV7-2
len: 15
abundance: -
CDR3nt: TGTGCCAGCAGCCTTAGCGGGGGGGCCTACAATGAGCAGTTCTTC
CDR3aa: CASSLSGGAYNEQFF

d_gene: -
j_gene: TRBJ1-1
v_gene: TRBV14
len: 19
abundance: -
CDR3nt: TGTGCCAGCAGCCAAGACAGTTCGGGACACCGTTTGGAGAACACTGAAGCTTTCTTT
CDR3aa: CASSQDSSGHRLENTEAFF

d_gene: -
j_gene: TRBJ1-1
v_gene: TRBV6-1
len: 14
abundance: -
CDR3nt: TGTGCCAGCAGCCTCTTTGGGGGGGGCACTGAAGCTTTCTTT
CDR3aa: CASSLFGGGTEAFF

d_gene: TRBD1
j_gene: TRBJ1-2
v_gene: TRBV6-1
len: 12
abundance: -
CDR3nt: TGTGCCAGCAGTACAGGGGTGAGTGGCTACACCTTC
CDR3aa: CASSTGVSGYTF

d_gene: TRBD1
j_gene: TRBJ1-4
v_gene: TRBV6-1
len: 13
abundance: -
CDR3nt: TGTGCCAGCAGGGGACAGTTTAATGAAAAACTGTTTTTT
CDR3aa: CASRGQFNEKLFF

d_gene: -
j_gene: TRBJ1-4
v_gene: TRBV5-1
len: 13
abundance: -
CDR3nt: TGCGCCAGCCGGGACACAACTAATGAAAAACTGTTTTTT
CDR3aa: CASRDTTNEKLFF

d_gene: TRBD1
j_gene: TRBJ1-6
v_gene: TRBV5-1
len: 15
abundance: -
CDR3nt: TGCGCCAGCAAAGAAGGACAGGGTTATAATTCACCCCTCCACTTT
CDR3aa: CASKEGQGYNSPLHF

d_gene: TRBD1
j_gene: TRBJ1-6
v_gene: TRBV20-1
len: 15
abundance: -
CDR3nt: TGCAGTGCGGGAAGGACAGGGTACGGCGGCTCACCCCTCCACTTT
CDR3aa: CSAGRTGYGGSPLHF

d_gene: -
j_gene: TRBJ2-5
v_gene: TRBV5-1
len: 14
abundance: few
CDR3nt: TGCGCCAGCAGCTTGGCAGGGATGGAAGAGACCCAGTACTTC
CDR3aa: CASSLAGMEETQYF

d_gene: -
j_gene: TRBJ1-6
v_gene: TRBV20-1
len: 14
abundance: -
CDR3nt: TGCAGTGCTAGAGGCCTAGAACTTAATTCACCCCTCCACTTT
CDR3aa: CSARGLELNSPLHF

d_gene: -
j_gene: TRBJ1-3
v_gene: TRBV18
len: 15
abundance: -
CDR3nt: TGTGCCAGCTCACGGGGACCGGGGAGCGGAAACACCATATATTTT
CDR3aa: CASSRGPGSGNTIYF

d_gene: -
j_gene: TRBJ1-3
v_gene: TRBV21-1
len: 14
abundance: -
CDR3nt: TGTGCCAGCAGCAGAGAGAGCTCTGGAAACACCATATATTTT
CDR3aa: CASSRESSGNTIYF

d_gene: TRBD2
j_gene: TRBJ2-3
v_gene: TRBV27
len: 18
abundance: few
CDR3nt: TGTGCCAGCAGTTTTTGGCTAGCGGGGGGGCGTAGCACAGATACGCAGTATTTT
CDR3aa: CASSFWLAGGRSTDTQYF

d_gene: -
j_gene: TRBJ1-2
v_gene: TRBV9
len: 18
abundance: once
CDR3nt: TGTGCCAGCAGCGTAGGTAACAGGAAAGATGAGGAGACCTATGGCTACACCTTC
CDR3aa: CASSVGNRKDEETYGYTF

d_gene: TRBD2
j_gene: TRBJ2-7
v_gene: TRBV6-1
len: 13
abundance: -
CDR3nt: TGTGCCAGCAGCCGGGGCGGGAGGATCGAGCAGTACTTC
CDR3aa: CASSRGGRIEQYF

d_gene: -
j_gene: TRBJ1-6
v_gene: TRBV30
len: 13
abundance: -
CDR3nt: TGTGCCTGCCGGGGGGGGCCTTATTCACCCCTCCACTTT
CDR3aa: CACRGGPYSPLHF

d_gene: -
j_gene: TRBJ2-2
v_gene: TRBV19
len: 13
abundance: -
CDR3nt: TGTGCCAGTAGAAGAGGACTTGCCGGGGAGCTGTTTTTT
CDR3aa: CASRRGLAGELFF

d_gene: -
j_gene: TRBJ1-1
v_gene: TRBV12-3/TRBV12-4
len: 13
abundance: -
CDR3nt: TGTGCCAGCAGTCCCGGGACATACACTGAAGCTTTCTTT
CDR3aa: CASSPGTYTEAFF

d_gene: -
j_gene: TRBJ2-5
v_gene: TRBV6-5
len: 13
abundance: once
CDR3nt: TGTGCCAGCAGTTTACTAGCCCAAGAGACCCAGTACTTC
CDR3aa: CASSLLAQETQYF

d_gene: -
j_gene: TRBJ1-2
v_gene: TRBV5-1
len: 14
abundance: -
CDR3nt: TGCGCCAGCAGCTTGGCCGGTCAAGTCTATGGCTACACCTTC
CDR3aa: CASSLAGQVYGYTF

d_gene: TRBD1
j_gene: TRBJ1-6
v_gene: TRBV12-3/TRBV12-4
len: 18
abundance: medium-sized
CDR3nt: TGTGCCAGCAGCCGCACGGGACAGAGAAGCTCCTATAATTCACCCCTCCACTTT
CDR3aa: CASSRTGQRSSYNSPLHF

d_gene: -
j_gene: TRBJ2-2
v_gene: TRBV30
len: 13
abundance: -
CDR3nt: TGTGCCTGGACCCCGGGCCGGACCGGGGAGCTGTTTTTT
CDR3aa: CAWTPGRTGELFF

d_gene: -
j_gene: TRBJ2-7
v_gene: TRBV24-1
len: 14
abundance: -
CDR3nt: TGTGCCACCAGCGGCCAACCGAGGAGCTACGAGAAGTACTTC
CDR3aa: CATSGQPRSYEKYF

d_gene: TRBD1
j_gene: TRBJ1-2
v_gene: TRBV7-2
len: 15
abundance: -
CDR3nt: TGTGCCAGCAGCTCTAGGACAGGGGGGATATATGGCTACACCTTC
CDR3aa: CASSSRTGGIYGYTF

d_gene: TRBD2
j_gene: TRBJ2-7
v_gene: TRBV15
len: 19
abundance: -
CDR3nt: TGTGCCACCAGCAGATTGGACCCGGGACTAGCGGGGGGAAGGTACGAGCAGTACTTC
CDR3aa: CATSRLDPGLAGGRYEQYF

d_gene: TRBD1
j_gene: TRBJ1-2
v_gene: TRBV30
len: 15
abundance: once
CDR3nt: TGTGCCTGGACTTCCTTACCCCAGGGGGCGAGTGGCTACACCTTC
CDR3aa: CAWTSLPQGASGYTF

d_gene: -
j_gene: TRBJ2-7
v_gene: TRBV5-5
len: 15
abundance: -
CDR3nt: TGTGCCAGCAGCCCGGACGGGGATTCAACCTACGAGCAGTACTTC
CDR3aa: CASSPDGDSTYEQYF

d_gene: -
j_gene: TRBJ1-6
v_gene: TRBV25-1
len: 15
abundance: once
CDR3nt: TGTGCCAGCAGTGCCTCGACGAGCTTAAATTCACCCCTCCACTTT
CDR3aa: CASSASTSLNSPLHF

d_gene: -
j_gene: TRBJ1-1
v_gene: TRBV11-2
len: 14
abundance: -
CDR3nt: TGTGCCAGCAGCTTAGGACGGGGGAACACTGAAGCTTTCTTT
CDR3aa: CASSLGRGNTEAFF